The clone carrying this T cell receptor beta chain was found many times. Germline and junction disagree at one end, which may indicate a read error. Researchers made TCR beta libraries by using iRepertoire HTBI primers and running Arm-PCR on CDR3 regions. TCRdb fed the multiplex PCR reads into MiXCR, producing one record per CDR3 protein. The data contain 600,000 to 650,000 distinct CDR3 sequences, under 20% of them singletons. Time point described: newly diagnosed GD, antithyroid drugs for less than 3 months. PBMCs provided the RNA from which the TCR library was made. This entry belongs to a study of regulatory T cells in long-lasting Graves disease. These sequences were also reported in another study, on T cells in Graves' hyperthyroidism and ophthalmopathy.

This TCR was recovered from a woman aged 25 to 39 with Graves disease. The sequencing used peripheral blood mononuclear cells (PBMCs), collected at new diagnosis, from a patient treated with antithyroid drugs.

The CDR3 sequence: CATSTYVDEQYF. The DNA of the CDR3 is TGTGCCACCAGTACCTACGTTGACGAGCAGTACTTC. The gene calls are TRBV28 and TRBJ2-7; D ambiguous. Germline V gene data show CDR1 as MDHEN and CDR2 as SYDVKM. This CDR3 contains 12 residues.